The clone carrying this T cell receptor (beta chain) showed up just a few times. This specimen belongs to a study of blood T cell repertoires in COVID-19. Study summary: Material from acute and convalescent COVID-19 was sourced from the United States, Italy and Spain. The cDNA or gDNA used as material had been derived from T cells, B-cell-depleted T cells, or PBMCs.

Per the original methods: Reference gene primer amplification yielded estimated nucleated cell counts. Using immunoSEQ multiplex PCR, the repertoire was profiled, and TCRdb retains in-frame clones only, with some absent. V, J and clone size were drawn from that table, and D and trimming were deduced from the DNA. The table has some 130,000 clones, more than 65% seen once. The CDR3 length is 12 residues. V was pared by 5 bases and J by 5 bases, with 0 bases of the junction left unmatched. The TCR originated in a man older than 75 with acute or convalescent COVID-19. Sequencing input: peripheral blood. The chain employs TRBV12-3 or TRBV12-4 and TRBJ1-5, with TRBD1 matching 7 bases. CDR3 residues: CASSTGDQPQHF. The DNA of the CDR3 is TGTGCCAGCAGTACAGGGGATCAGCCCCAGCATTTT.